The 4 T cell receptor beta chains listed next were all sequenced from one sample in a study of cytotoxic CD8 clonotypes in ibrutinib-treated CLL (TCRdb year 2021). Library generation was performed with the immunoSEQ multiplex PCR assay. Held by TCRdb, this immuneACCESS table contains in-frame sequences only and omits some clones. Under half of the omission traces to an unresolved V gene where checked; the cause of the rest is unknown. This sample lists around 150,000 clones; about 88% were detected once. The ten largest clones add up to 3% to 3.5% of the sample. The time point label, read with the paper, signifies: progressive disease on ibrutinib. This sample comprised PBMCs, obtained at disease progression, from a patient treated with ibrutinib. These receptors were taken from a human donor with chronic lymphocytic leukemia.

The V and J genes are TRBV11-2 and TRBJ2-3; 11 bases are a match to TRBD2. The length of the CDR3 is 13 residues. The V segment lost 5 bases and the J segment 14 bases; nucleotides outside the gene matches: 9. Germline V gene data show CDR1 as SGHAT and CDR2 as FQNNGV. The CDR3 here is CASSPQLAGVPYF. CDR3 nucleotide sequence: TGTGCCAGCAGCCCCCAACTAGCGGGAGTGCCGTATTTT. Full variable domain (rest looked up from reference TRBV11-2 and TRBJ2-3): EAGVAQSPRYKIIEKRQSVAFWCNPISGHATLYWYQQILGQGPKLLIQFQNNGVVDDSQLPKDRFSAERLKGVDSTLKIQPAKLEDSAVYLCASSPQLAGVPYFGPGTRLTVL.

The rearrangement links TRBV7-2 to TRBJ2-3; D gene unclear. The CDR3 spans 14 residues. The V and J ends lost 0 bases and 2 bases respectively, with 6 bases between them. The V gene's germline CDR1 is SGHTA and CDR2 FQGNSA. The CDR3 here is CASSLAKATDTQYF. CDR3 DNA: TGTGCCAGCAGCTTAGCGAAGGCCACAGATACGCAGTATTTT.

The rearrangement links TRBV7-9 to TRBJ1-4, with 10 bases matching TRBD1. Unmatched junction bases numbered 6, after V lost 4 bases and J lost 10 bases. This CDR3 contains 14 residues. Per germline, CDR1 SEHNR and CDR2 FQNEAQ (reference sequence). The CDR3 DNA is TGTGCCAGCAGCTCCGGGACAGGGGAGGTAAAACTGTTTTTT. This translates into CASSSGTGEVKLFF.

This chain uses TRBV6-1 with TRBJ2-5; TRBD1 might be the D (5 bases). The germline V gene encodes CDR1 MNHNS and CDR2 SASEGT. V lost 6 bases and J lost 5, with 16 bases in between. The length of the CDR3 is 14 residues. For the CDR3, the DNA is TGTGCCAGCAGCCCTGTAGGGGCACTTGAGACCCAGTACTTC. Translated: CASSPVGALETQYF.